The sequence of this T cell receptor beta chain was determined in a study of regulatory T cells in long-lasting Graves disease. Study conclusions and caveats: The persistent group shared around 2,700 public clonotypes, more than the approximately 1,000 shared by new patients.

CDR3 regions were amplified by Arm-PCR using iRepertoire HTBI primers to build TCR beta libraries. TCRdb re-called the multiplex PCR reads with MiXCR, one entry per CDR3 protein. The data contain roughly 510,000 distinct CDR3 sequences, roughly 16% of them singletons. Time point meaning: newly diagnosed GD, antithyroid drugs for less than 3 months. Construction of the TCR library relied on RNA isolated from PBMCs. A remark on this clonotype: What it binds is unknown.

Germline V gene data show CDR1 as MDHEN and CDR2 as SYDVKM. The ends were cut back, 7 bases at V and 4 bases at J, with 21 bases in the middle. The CDR3 length is 16 residues. This sample was also put to use in a study of T cells in Graves' hyperthyroidism and ophthalmopathy. That work states: Patients aged 18 to 65 had newly diagnosed hyperthyroidism that had lasted under 2 months. A set of HTBI primers served as the primers for a first-round RT-PCR of the TCR CDR3.

The chain links TRBV28 to TRBJ2-3; the D gene is possibly TRBD2 (6 bases). The material was peripheral blood mononuclear cells (PBMCs), obtained at new diagnosis, from a patient treated with antithyroid drugs. The receptor's source is a young man with Graves disease. CDR3 loop: CASNGRSWSGPDTQYF. The CDR3 DNA sequence: TGTGCCAGCAACGGGAGAAGCTGGTCGGGCCCAGATACGCAGTATTTT.